These 26 T cell receptor beta chains share one sample of origin, sequenced in a study of blood T cell repertoires in COVID-19. Sequenced by immunoSEQ multiplex PCR; TCRdb stores in-frame clones only, minus some. The data show about 110,000 clones, with approximately 89% seen just once and around 5.5% held by the top ten. The sample comprised peripheral blood. Every receptor here comes from a woman aged 60-75 years with COVID-19, enrolled during active disease.

V is TRBV4-3 and J is TRBJ2-1, with 14 bases that match TRBD2. There are 16 residues in the CDR3. The germline gives CDR1 LGHNA, CDR2 YSLEER. V shed 2 bases and J 8 bases; nucleotides not matched to a gene: 5. CDR3 sequence reads: CASSQQTSGGADEQFF. CDR3 sequence (DNA): TGCGCCAGCAGCCAACAGACTAGCGGGGGGGCGGATGAGCAGTTCTTC.

The chain combines TRBV6-2 or TRBV6-3 with TRBJ2-5, with D tentatively TRBD2 (5 bases). Trimming stripped 2 bases from V and 0 bases from J, with 16 bases between. The CDR3 runs to 17 residues. Germline lookup yields CDR1 MNHEY and CDR2 SVGEGT. CDR3 loop: CASSYMASRLYQETQYF. As DNA, the CDR3 is TGTGCCAGCAGTTACATGGCTAGCCGGTTGTACCAAGAGACCCAGTACTTC.

This chain uses TRBV27 with TRBJ1-5; TRBD1 is a possible D gene (5 bases). Trimming stripped 5 bases from V and 4 bases from J, with 15 bases between. Germline V gives CDR1 MNHEY, CDR2 SMNVEV (reference sequence). This CDR3 is built from 15 residues. CDR3 residues: CASSAGIGRNQPQHF. The CDR3 DNA is TGTGCCAGCAGTGCAGGGATAGGACGAAATCAGCCCCAGCATTTT.

A single count supports this clone. This chain joins TRBV19 and TRBJ1-1; D may be TRBD1 (5 bases). Trimming cost V 3 bases and J 0 bases, with 8 bases left between them. Germline V CDR1 and CDR2: LNHDA, SQIVND (reference sequence). The CDR3 has 14 amino acids. CDR3 DNA sequence: TGTGCCAGTAGTATCAAGGGGTTGAACACTGAAGCTTTCTTT. Translated: CASSIKGLNTEAFF.

CDR3: CSVGKDRGKETQYF. CDR3 in DNA: TGCAGCGTGGGAAAGGACAGGGGTAAGGAGACCCAGTACTTC. V gene TRBV29-1 combines with J gene TRBJ2-5, with 9 positions matching TRBD1. The CDR3 totals 14 residues. V lost 6 bases, J lost 5 bases, and 10 bases stayed unmatched. Germline V gene lookup returns CDR1 SQVTM and CDR2 ANQGSEA.

The chain employs TRBV9 and TRBJ2-2; possibly TRBD1 for D (5 bases). There are 15 residues in the CDR3. The germline gives CDR1 SGDLS, CDR2 YYNGEE. V lost 3 bases to trimming and J lost 3 bases, with 12 bases between them. CDR3 sequence reads: CASSAGHFHTGELFF. For the CDR3, the DNA is TGTGCCAGCAGCGCCGGACATTTTCACACCGGGGAGCTGTTTTTT.

The chain is built from TRBV4-1 and TRBJ1-5; D call uncertain. The CDR3 consists of 16 residues. CDR1 and CDR2 (germline): MGHRA, YSYEKL. Between the trimmed V and J ends, which lost 4 bases and 5 bases, there was a span of 18 bases. CDR3 sequence reads: CASSPGVLSNYQPQHF. In DNA, the CDR3 is TGCGCCAGCAGCCCCGGAGTGTTGTCGAACTATCAGCCCCAGCATTTT.

In DNA form, the CDR3 reads TGCGCCAGCAGCCAAGATTGGGAAGGCCAGGGTCTGTCCGATGAGCAGTTCTTC. Translation gives CASSQDWEGQGLSDEQFF. The rearrangement uses TRBV4-1 and TRBJ2-1; D perhaps matches TRBD1 (5 bases). This CDR3 spans 18 amino acids. V lost 0 bases and J 8 bases, leaving 23 bases between the germline ends. CDR1 is MGHRA, CDR2 YSYEKL, per germline.

This chain uses TRBV27 with TRBJ1-2; no clear D. This CDR3 is 14 amino acids long. The V gene's germline CDR1 is MNHEY and CDR2 SMNVEV (reference sequence). V lost 2 bases and J 2 bases, leaving 9 bases between the germline ends. Here the CDR3 DNA reads TGTGCCAGCAGTTTAGCTCGGGAGAACTATGGCTACACCTTC. It encodes CASSLARENYGYTF.

This clone showed up just once. The chain carries TRBV11-3 and TRBJ1-2; no clear D gene. The length of the CDR3 is 16 residues. CDR1 SGHNT and CDR2 YENEEA come from the germline V gene. Trimming pared 3 bases from V and 0 bases from J, leaving 14 bases between. CDR3 sequence: CASSFSEGRSNYGYTF. The CDR3 DNA reads TGTGCCAGCAGCTTTAGTGAGGGTAGGTCTAACTATGGCTACACCTTC. Together with reference TRBV11-3 and TRBJ1-2, the CDR3 gives the full variable domain: EAGVVQSPRYKIIEKKQPVAFWCNPISGHNTLYWYLQNLGQGPELLIRYENEEAVDDSQLPKDRFSAERLKGVDSTLKIQPAELGDSAVYLCASSFSEGRSNYGYTFGSGTRLTVV.

This clone was seen a handful of times. The V and J genes are TRBV6-6 and TRBJ2-3; perhaps TRBD2 as D (6 bases). CDR1 is MNHNY, CDR2 SVGAGI, per germline (reference sequence). Trimming removed 6 bases at V and 6 bases at J, with 16 bases between. The CDR3 runs 14 residues. CDR3 sequence: CASRGGSGRDTQYF. In nucleotides, the CDR3 is TGTGCCAGCAGGGGAGGAAGCGGAAGGGATACGCAGTATTTT.

The chain uses TRBV7-2 and TRBJ2-1, with 13 bases lining up with TRBD2. Germline V lookup: CDR1 SGHTA, CDR2 FQGNSA. Trimming took 3 bases from V and 8 from J; bases not matched to a gene: 7. CDR3 length equals 16 residues. CDR3 amino acids: CASSFTLAGGTHEQFF. CDR3 bases: TGTGCCAGCAGCTTCACACTAGCGGGGGGGACGCATGAGCAGTTCTTC. Complete variable domain (other parts from reference TRBV7-2 and TRBJ2-1): GAGVSQSPSNKVTEKGKDVELRCDPISGHTALYWYRQSLGQGLEFLIYFQGNSAPDKSGLPSDRFSAERTGGSVSTLTIQRTQQEDSAVYLCASSFTLAGGTHEQFFGPGTRLTVL.

The chain recombines TRBV7-6 with TRBJ1-2; D is unclear. The CDR3 is 12 residues long. The V and J ends lost 1 base and 8 bases respectively, with 8 bases between them. Germline-derived CDR1 and CDR2 are SGHVS and FNYEAQ. The CDR3 DNA reads as TGTGCCAGCAGCTTAGATGGGGAGGGCTACACCTTC. It encodes CASSLDGEGYTF.

The chain recombines TRBV5-6 with TRBJ1-4, with a tentative D call TRBD1 (6 bases). The CDR3 sequence is 13 residues long. From germline, CDR1 is SGHDT and CDR2 YYEEEE. V lost 4 bases and J lost 6, with 10 bases in between. The CDR3 region is CASSAGQYEKLFF. CDR3 bases: TGTGCCAGCAGCGCAGGACAGTATGAAAAACTGTTTTTT.

The J gene is TRBJ2-7, the V gene TRBV4-3; possibly TRBD1 for D (6 bases). CDR3 length equals 14 residues. CDR1 and CDR2 from the germline V gene are LGHNA and YSLEER. V was trimmed by 4 bases and J by 1 base, leaving 11 bases between them. Here the CDR3 reads CASSRTALSYEQYF. For the CDR3, the DNA is TGCGCCAGCAGCCGGACAGCCCTATCCTACGAGCAGTACTTC.

This rearrangement joins TRBV4-1 to TRBJ1-1; possible D gene TRBD1, 5 bases. CDR1 is MGHRA, CDR2 YSYEKL, per germline. V gave up 8 bases and J gave up 1 base, with 11 bases separating them. CDR3 length equals 13 residues. Written as DNA, the CDR3 is TGCGCCAGCGCCCAAGGGGCGAACACTGAAGCTTTCTTT. It translates to CASAQGANTEAFF.

The chain combines TRBV4-1 with TRBJ1-1; 8 bases align to TRBD1. The germline CDR1 and CDR2 sequences are MGHRA and YSYEKL. Germline trimming cut 2 bases from V and 11 bases from J; bases unmatched to any gene: 7. This CDR3 has 13 amino acids. The CDR3 DNA sequence: TGCGCCAGCAGCCAATTGTCAGGGGGCTTGGCTTTCTTT. It yields the protein CASSQLSGGLAFF.

The chain combines TRBV2 with TRBJ2-7, with a weak D call TRBD1 (6 bases). Trimming took off 4 bases at V and 3 bases at J, with 13 bases between the two ends. Germline CDR1 SNHLY, CDR2 FYNNEI. This CDR3 is 14 amino acids long. The CDR3 DNA is TGTGCCAGCAGTGCAGGGGCTAAGAGCTACGAGCAGTACTTC. Its protein product is CASSAGAKSYEQYF.

The rearrangement links TRBV11-2 to TRBJ2-1, with a tentative D call TRBD1 (5 bases). The CDR3 totals 16 residues. V was clipped by 1 base and J by 3 bases, with 13 bases between them. Germline-derived CDR1 and CDR2 are SGHAT and FQNNGV. CDR3 sequence (DNA): TGTGCCAGCAGCTTAGGTAAGGGGCCCGACTACAATGAGCAGTTCTTC. It codes for CASSLGKGPDYNEQFF.

This clone was counted once. The rearrangement joins TRBV19 to TRBJ2-1; D is unclear. Trimming took 8 bases from V and 4 from J, leaving 12 bases between them. The CDR3 loop spans 13 amino acids. CDR1 and CDR2 (germline): LNHDA, SQIVND (reference sequence). The CDR3 nucleotides read TGTGCCAGTCGGGTCGATACGTACAATGAGCAGTTCTTC. Encoded protein: CASRVDTYNEQFF.

This clone was seen just once. V and J are TRBV5-1 and TRBJ1-6, with TRBD1 matching 9 bases. This CDR3 has 13 residues. The germline V gene has CDR1 SGHRS and CDR2 YFSETQ. The junction had 6 bases not matched to a gene; V was cut back by 6 bases and J by 11 bases. CDR3: CASNTGGQAPLHF. CDR3 DNA sequence: TGCGCCAGCAATACAGGGGGCCAAGCACCCCTCCACTTT.

The chain employs TRBV2 and TRBJ1-1, with D hard to call. This CDR3 comprises 11 residues. Trimming removed 6 bases at V and 2 bases at J, with 4 bases between. Per the germline V gene, CDR1 is SNHLY and CDR2 is FYNNEI. Here the CDR3 reads CASRYNTEAFF. DNA of the CDR3: TGTGCCAGCAGATATAACACTGAAGCTTTCTTT.

The chain is built from TRBV4-1 and TRBJ1-5, with 8 bases aligning to TRBD1. Unmatched junction bases numbered 10, after V lost 2 bases and J lost 1 base. Looked up from germline, CDR1 is MGHRA and CDR2 is YSYEKL. The length of the CDR3 is 18 residues. The CDR3 loop reads CASSQQHDRGGSNQPQHF. Here the CDR3 DNA reads TGCGCCAGCAGCCAACAGCATGACAGGGGTGGGAGCAATCAGCCCCAGCATTTT.

This chain links TRBV4-3 with TRBJ1-1, with D maybe TRBD1 (5 bases). CDR3 length: 14 residues. Germline loops: CDR1 LGHNA, CDR2 YSLEER. Trimming stripped 1 base from V and 3 bases from J, with 9 bases between. The CDR3 DNA sequence: TGCGCCAGCAGCCAAGGGTGGGGCGACACTGAAGCTTTCTTT. Its protein product is CASSQGWGDTEAFF.

The chain couples TRBV5-1 to TRBJ2-1; 8 bases are a match to TRBD2. V lost 0 bases and J lost 3; bases outside the gene matches: 5. CDR3 length: 16 residues. CDR1 is SGHRS, CDR2 YFSETQ, per germline. In nucleotides, the CDR3 is TGCGCCAGCAGCTTGGTAAGCGGGGGAATCTACAATGAGCAGTTCTTC. Translating gives CASSLVSGGIYNEQFF.

The table lists this clone with a count of one. The gene calls are TRBV9 and TRBJ2-2; D not resolved. Trimming took 0 bases from V and 0 from J, leaving 6 bases between them. CDR3 length equals 15 residues. Germline V CDR1 and CDR2: SGDLS, YYNGEE. DNA for the CDR3: TGTGCCAGCAGCGTAGACAGCACGAACACCGGGGAGCTGTTTTTT. Translating gives CASSVDSTNTGELFF.